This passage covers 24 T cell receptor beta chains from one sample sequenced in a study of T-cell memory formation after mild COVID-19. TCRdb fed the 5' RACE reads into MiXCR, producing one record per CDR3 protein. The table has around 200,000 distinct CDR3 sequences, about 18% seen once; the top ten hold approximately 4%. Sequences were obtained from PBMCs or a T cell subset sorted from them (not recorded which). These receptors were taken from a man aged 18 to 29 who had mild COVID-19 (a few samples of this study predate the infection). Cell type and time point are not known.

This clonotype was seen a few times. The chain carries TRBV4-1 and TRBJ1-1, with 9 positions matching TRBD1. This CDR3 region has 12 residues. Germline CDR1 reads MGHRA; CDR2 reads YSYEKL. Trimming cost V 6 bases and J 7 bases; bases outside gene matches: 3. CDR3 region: CASSLTGGEAFF. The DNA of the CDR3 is TGCGCCAGCAGTCTGACAGGGGGTGAAGCTTTCTTT.

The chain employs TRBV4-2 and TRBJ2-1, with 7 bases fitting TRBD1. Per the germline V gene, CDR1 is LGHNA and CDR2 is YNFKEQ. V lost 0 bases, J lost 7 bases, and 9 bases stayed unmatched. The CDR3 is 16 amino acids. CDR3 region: CASSQEILTGWNEQFF. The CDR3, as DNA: TGTGCCAGCAGCCAAGAGATCCTGACAGGGTGGAATGAGCAGTTCTTC.

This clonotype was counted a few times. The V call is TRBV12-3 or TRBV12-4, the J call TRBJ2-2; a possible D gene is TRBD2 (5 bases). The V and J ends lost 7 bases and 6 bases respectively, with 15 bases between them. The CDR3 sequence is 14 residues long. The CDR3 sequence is CASTPGSAAGELFF. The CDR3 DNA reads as TGTGCCAGCACCCCGGGTAGCGCGGCCGGGGAGCTGTTTTTT.

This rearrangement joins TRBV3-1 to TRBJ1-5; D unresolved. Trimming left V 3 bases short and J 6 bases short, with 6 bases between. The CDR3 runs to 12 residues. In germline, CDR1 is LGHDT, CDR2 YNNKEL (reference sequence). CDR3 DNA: TGTGCCAGCAGCCAGGCGAGTCAGCCCCAGCATTTT. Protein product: CASSQASQPQHF.

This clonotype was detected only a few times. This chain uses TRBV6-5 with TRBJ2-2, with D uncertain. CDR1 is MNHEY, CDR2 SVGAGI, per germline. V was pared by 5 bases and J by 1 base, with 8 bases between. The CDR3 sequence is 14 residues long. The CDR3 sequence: CASSQSGNTGELFF. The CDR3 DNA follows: TGTGCCAGCAGTCAATCAGGGAACACCGGGGAGCTGTTTTTT.

The CDR3 DNA reads TGTGCCAGCAGTGAACGGGCCAGCGGGGACATAGCAGAGACCCAGTACTTC. Protein sequence: CASSERASGDIAETQYF. The rearrangement joins TRBV2 to TRBJ2-5; tentatively, D is TRBD2 (7 bases). CDR1 SNHLY and CDR2 FYNNEI come from the germline V gene. V lost 2 bases, J lost 4 bases, and 20 bases lay in between. CDR3 size: 17 residues.

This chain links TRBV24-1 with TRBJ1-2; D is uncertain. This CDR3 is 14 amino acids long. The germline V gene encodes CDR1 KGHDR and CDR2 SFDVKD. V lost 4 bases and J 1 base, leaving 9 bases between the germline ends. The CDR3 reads CATSEAGYNYGYTF. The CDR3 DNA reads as TGTGCCACCAGTGAAGCAGGTTATAACTATGGCTACACCTTC.

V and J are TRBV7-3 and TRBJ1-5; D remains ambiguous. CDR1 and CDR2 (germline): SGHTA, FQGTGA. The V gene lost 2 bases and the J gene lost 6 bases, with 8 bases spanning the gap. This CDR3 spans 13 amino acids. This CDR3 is CASSLRAGQPQHF. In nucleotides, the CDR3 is TGTGCCAGCAGCTTACGAGCGGGTCAGCCCCAGCATTTT.

The chain's CDR3 is CASSVVGYGAGDTQYF. The CDR3 DNA sequence: TGTGCCAGCAGCGTAGTCGGGTACGGGGCGGGAGATACGCAGTATTTT. This chain links TRBV9 with TRBJ2-3; D tentatively fits TRBD1 or TRBD2 (5 bases each). V lost 0 bases to trimming and J lost 5 bases, with 16 bases between them. CDR3 length equals 16 residues. The germline V gene has CDR1 SGDLS and CDR2 YYNGEE.

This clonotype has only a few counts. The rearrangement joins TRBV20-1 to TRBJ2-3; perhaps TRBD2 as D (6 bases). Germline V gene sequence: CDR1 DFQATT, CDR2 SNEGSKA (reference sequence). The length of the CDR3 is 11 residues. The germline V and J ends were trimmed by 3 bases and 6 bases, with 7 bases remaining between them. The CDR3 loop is CSASSGDTQYF. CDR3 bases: TGCAGTGCTAGCAGCGGGGATACGCAGTATTTT.

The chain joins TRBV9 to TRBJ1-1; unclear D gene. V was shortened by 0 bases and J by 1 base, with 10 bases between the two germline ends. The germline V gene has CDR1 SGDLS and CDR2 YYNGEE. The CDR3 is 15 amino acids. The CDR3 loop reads CASSVEPGANTEAFF. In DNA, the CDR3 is TGTGCCAGCAGCGTAGAGCCAGGTGCGAACACTGAAGCTTTCTTT.

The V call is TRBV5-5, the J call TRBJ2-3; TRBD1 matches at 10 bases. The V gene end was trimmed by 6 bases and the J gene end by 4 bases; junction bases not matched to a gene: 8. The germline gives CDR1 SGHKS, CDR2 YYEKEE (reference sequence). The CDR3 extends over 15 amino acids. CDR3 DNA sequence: TGTGCCAGCACCCCGGGACAGGGGAGAGCAGATACGCAGTATTTT. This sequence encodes CASTPGQGRADTQYF.

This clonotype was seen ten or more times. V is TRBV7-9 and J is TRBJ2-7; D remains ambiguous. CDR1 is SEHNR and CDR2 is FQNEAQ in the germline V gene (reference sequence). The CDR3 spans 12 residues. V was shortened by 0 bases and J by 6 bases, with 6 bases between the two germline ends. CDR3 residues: CASSLAGPEQYF. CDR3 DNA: TGTGCCAGCAGCTTAGCGGGCCCCGAGCAGTACTTC.

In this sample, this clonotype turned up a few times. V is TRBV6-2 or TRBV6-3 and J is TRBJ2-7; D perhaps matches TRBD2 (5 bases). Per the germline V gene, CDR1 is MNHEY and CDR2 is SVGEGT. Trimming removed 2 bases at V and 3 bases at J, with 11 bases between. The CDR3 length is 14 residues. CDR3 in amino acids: CASSYGGRLYEQYV. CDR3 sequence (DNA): TGTGCCAGCAGTTACGGAGGAAGGCTCTACGAGCAGTACGTC.

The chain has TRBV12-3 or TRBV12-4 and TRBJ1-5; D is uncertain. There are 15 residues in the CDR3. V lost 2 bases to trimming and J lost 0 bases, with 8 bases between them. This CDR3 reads CASSLNSYSNQPQHF. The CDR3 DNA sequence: TGTGCCAGCAGTTTAAACAGCTATAGCAATCAGCCCCAGCATTTT.

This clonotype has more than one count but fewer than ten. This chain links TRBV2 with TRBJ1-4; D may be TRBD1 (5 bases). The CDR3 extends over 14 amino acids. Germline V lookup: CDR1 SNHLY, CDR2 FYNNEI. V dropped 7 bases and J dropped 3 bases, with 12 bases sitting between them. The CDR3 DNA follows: TGTGCCAGCAAGCAATGGGGGTCTAATGAAAAACTGTTTTTT. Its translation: CASKQWGSNEKLFF.

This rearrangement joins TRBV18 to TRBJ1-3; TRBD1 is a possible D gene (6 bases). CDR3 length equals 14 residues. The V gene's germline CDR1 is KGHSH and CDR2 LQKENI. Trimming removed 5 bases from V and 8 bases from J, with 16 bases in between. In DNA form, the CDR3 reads TGTGCCAGCTCATCCGCCGTGAAGGGGGACACCATATATTTT. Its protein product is CASSSAVKGDTIYF. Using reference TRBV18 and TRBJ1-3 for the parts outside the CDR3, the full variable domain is NAGVMQNPRHLVRRRGQEARLRCSPMKGHSHVYWYRQLPEEGLKFMVYLQKENIIDESGMPKERFSAEFPKEGPSILRIQQVVRGDSAAYFCASSSAVKGDTIYFGEGSWLTVV.

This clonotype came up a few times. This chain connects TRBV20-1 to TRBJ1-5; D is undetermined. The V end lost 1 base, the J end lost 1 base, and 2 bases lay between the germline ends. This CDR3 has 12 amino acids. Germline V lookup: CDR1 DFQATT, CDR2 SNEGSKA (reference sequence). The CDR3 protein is CSARVSNQPQHF. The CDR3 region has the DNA TGCAGTGCTAGAGTCAGCAATCAGCCCCAGCATTTT.

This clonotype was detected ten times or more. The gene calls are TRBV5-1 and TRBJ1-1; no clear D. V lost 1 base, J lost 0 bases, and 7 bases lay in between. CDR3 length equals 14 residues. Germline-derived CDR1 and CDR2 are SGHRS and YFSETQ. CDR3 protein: CASSLLPMNTEAFF. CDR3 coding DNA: TGCGCCAGCAGCTTGCTCCCAATGAACACTGAAGCTTTCTTT.

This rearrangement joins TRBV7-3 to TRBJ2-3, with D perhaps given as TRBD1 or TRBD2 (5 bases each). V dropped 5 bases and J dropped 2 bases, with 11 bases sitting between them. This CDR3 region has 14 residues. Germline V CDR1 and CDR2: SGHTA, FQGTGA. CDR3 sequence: CASSTGPDTDTQYF. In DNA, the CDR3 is TGTGCCAGCAGCACGGGGCCGGACACAGATACGCAGTATTTT.

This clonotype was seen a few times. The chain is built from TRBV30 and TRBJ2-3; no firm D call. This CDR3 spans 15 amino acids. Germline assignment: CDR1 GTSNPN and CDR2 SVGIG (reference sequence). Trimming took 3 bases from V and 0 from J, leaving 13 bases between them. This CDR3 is CAWSLDAASTDTQYF. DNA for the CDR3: TGTGCCTGGAGCCTCGACGCCGCTAGCACAGATACGCAGTATTTT. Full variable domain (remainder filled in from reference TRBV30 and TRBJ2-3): SQTIHQWPATLVQPVGSPLSLECTVEGTSNPNLYWYRQAAGRGLQLLFYSVGIGQISSEVPQNLSASRPQDRQFILSSKKLLLSDSGFYLCAWSLDAASTDTQYFGPGTRLTVL.

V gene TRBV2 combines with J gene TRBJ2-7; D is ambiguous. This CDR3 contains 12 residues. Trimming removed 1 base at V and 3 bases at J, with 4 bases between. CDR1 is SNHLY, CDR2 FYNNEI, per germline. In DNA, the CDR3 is TGTGCCAGCAGTGAAGACAACTACGAGCAGTACGTC. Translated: CASSEDNYEQYV.

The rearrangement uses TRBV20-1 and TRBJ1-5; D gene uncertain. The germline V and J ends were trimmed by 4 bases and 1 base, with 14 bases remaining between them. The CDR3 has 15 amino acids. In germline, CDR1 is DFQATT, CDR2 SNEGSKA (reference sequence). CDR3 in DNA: TGCAGTGCTATTGACAACAGCGGAAGCAATCAGCCCCAGCATTTT. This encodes CSAIDNSGSNQPQHF.

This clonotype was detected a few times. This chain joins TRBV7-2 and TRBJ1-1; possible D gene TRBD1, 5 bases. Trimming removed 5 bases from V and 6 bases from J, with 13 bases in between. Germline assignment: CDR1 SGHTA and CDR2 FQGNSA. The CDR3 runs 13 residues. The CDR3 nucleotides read TGTGCCAGCAGCAAGTGGGGAGGGGCTGAAGCTTTCTTT. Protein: CASSKWGGAEAFF.